Below, one T cell receptor (beta chain) is given with its context. This entry belongs to a study of T cell clones after liver transplantation. Study summary: Samples came from ITN030ST, which attempted immunosuppression withdrawal within 2 years of liver transplantation. A pre-transplant mixed lymphocyte reaction with TCRbeta sequencing defined graft-donor-reactive clones followed in post-transplant blood.

Method: immunoSEQ multiplex PCR; TCRdb's copy keeps in-frame clones and lacks some. The sample has some 70,000 clones, about 80% seen once; the top ten hold approximately 0.6%. The V and J ends lost 3 bases and 0 bases respectively, with 6 bases between them. This CDR3 is built from 14 residues. Per germline, CDR1 LNHDA and CDR2 SQIVND (reference sequence). This material consisted of CD4+ T cells from blood, taken before liver transplant. This chain uses TRBV19 with TRBJ1-5, with no clear D. The clonotype comes from a human donor who received a liver transplant. CDR3 in amino acids: CASSMVVSNQPQHF. The DNA for the CDR3 is TGTGCCAGTAGTATGGTTGTTAGCAATCAGCCCCAGCATTTT.